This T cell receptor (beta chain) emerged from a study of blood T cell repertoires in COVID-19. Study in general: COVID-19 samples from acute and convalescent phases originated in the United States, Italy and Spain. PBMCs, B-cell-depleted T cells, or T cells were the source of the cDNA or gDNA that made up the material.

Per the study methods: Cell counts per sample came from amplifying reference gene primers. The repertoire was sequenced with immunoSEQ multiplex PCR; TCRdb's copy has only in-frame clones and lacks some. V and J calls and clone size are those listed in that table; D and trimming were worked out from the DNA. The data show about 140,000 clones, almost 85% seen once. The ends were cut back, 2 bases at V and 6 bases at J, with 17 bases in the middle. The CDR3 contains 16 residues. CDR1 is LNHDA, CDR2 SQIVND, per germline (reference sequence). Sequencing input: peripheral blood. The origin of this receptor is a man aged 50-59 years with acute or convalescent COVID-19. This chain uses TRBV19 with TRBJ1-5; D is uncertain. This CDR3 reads CASSIIPTALGQPQHF. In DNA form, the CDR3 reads TGTGCCAGTAGTATAATCCCTACCGCTCTTGGTCAGCCCCAGCATTTT.